Listed below are T cell receptor beta chains from one sample, sequenced in a study of neoadjuvant anti-PD-1 for oral cavity cancer. Data came from immunoSEQ multiplex PCR; TCRdb stores just in-frame clones and leaves some out. The table records around 14,000 clones, 65% to 80% of them present only once. Material: PBMCs, obtained after nivolumab (anti-PD-1) treatment. Receptors originate from a person aged 40 to 85 with oral cavity squamous cell carcinoma. The CDR3 runs from the conserved cysteine through the conserved F or W. The D gene is left open where the match is weak. Size is stated for part of the rows, as once, few or many counts, or as a class when the clone is expanded.

DNA: TGTGCCAGCAGCTTAAACGGGAACCCCGCAGATACGCAGTATTTT
CDR3: CASSLNGNPADTQYF
J: TRBJ2-3
V: TRBV7-3
D: -
size: -

DNA: TGTGCCAGCAGTTACTCTTCCAGGGTGGTAAGGAATGAGCAGTTCTTC
CDR3: CASSYSSRVVRNEQFF
J: TRBJ2-1
V: TRBV6-5
D: -
size: -

DNA: TGCGCCAGCAGCCAAGAGTGGGTCCAGAACAATGAGCAGTTCTTC
CDR3: CASSQEWVQNNEQFF
J: TRBJ2-1
V: TRBV4-1
D: -
size: -

DNA: TGTGCCAGCAGTGAAATTTCCCTAGCGATCGAAGAGACCCAGTACTTC
CDR3: CASSEISLAIEETQYF
J: TRBJ2-5
V: TRBV6-1
D: -
size: -

DNA: TGTGCCAGCAGCTTAAGACGGTATCTCTATGAGCAGTTCTTC
CDR3: CASSLRRYLYEQFF
J: TRBJ2-1
V: TRBV7-2
D: -
size: -

DNA: TGTGCCAGCAGCTTAGGTCTTAGAGAGGGAAAGACCCAGTACTTC
CDR3: CASSLGLREGKTQYF
J: TRBJ2-5
V: TRBV7-8
D: -
size: -

DNA: TGTGCCAGCAGCTTGGGAGGGACAGGGGGTGAAAAACTGTTTTTT
CDR3: CASSLGGTGGEKLFF
J: TRBJ1-4
V: TRBV7-9
D: TRBD1
size: -

DNA: TGTGCCAGCAGCTTAGTTTCCGGGAACGAGCAGTACTTC
CDR3: CASSLVSGNEQYF
J: TRBJ2-7
V: TRBV11-3
D: -
size: -

DNA: TGTGCCAGCAGCTTCGGCTACGGGTTCGGCACTGAAGCTTTCTTT
CDR3: CASSFGYGFGTEAFF
J: TRBJ1-1
V: TRBV5-5
D: -
size: -

DNA: TGCGCCAGCAGCCAGAACGGACTAGCGGTAAACAATGAGCAGTTCTTC
CDR3: CASSQNGLAVNNEQFF
J: TRBJ2-1
V: TRBV4-1
D: TRBD2
size: -

DNA: TGCGCCAGCAGTGAGTCTAAGAACGCGAATGGCTACACCTTC
CDR3: CASSESKNANGYTF
J: TRBJ1-2
V: TRBV10-2
D: -
size: -

DNA: TGCAGCGCTTTCCTACCCGGAAGGCAGCCCCAGCATTTT
CDR3: CSAFLPGRQPQHF
J: TRBJ1-5
V: TRBV29-1
D: -
size: -

DNA: TGTGCCAGCAGTGAAATGGGCACCGGGGAGCTGTTTTTT
CDR3: CASSEMGTGELFF
J: TRBJ2-2
V: TRBV6-1
D: -
size: few

DNA: TGTGCCAGCAGCCCCGGACTAGCGGGGAACACCGGGGAGCTGTTTTTT
CDR3: CASSPGLAGNTGELFF
J: TRBJ2-2
V: TRBV13
D: TRBD2
size: -

DNA: TGCGCCAGCAGCCAAGCGATAGCGCAGGGGTCTGAAGCTTTCTTT
CDR3: CASSQAIAQGSEAFF
J: TRBJ1-1
V: TRBV4-1
D: -
size: -

DNA: TGCGCCAGCAGCTTGGGCTATAAGTACTCACCCCTCCACTTT
CDR3: CASSLGYKYSPLHF
J: TRBJ1-6
V: TRBV5-1
D: -
size: -

DNA: TGCGCCAGCAGCCAACTGGGAACAGGGATTGCTGAAGCTTTCTTT
CDR3: CASSQLGTGIAEAFF
J: TRBJ1-1
V: TRBV4-1
D: -
size: -

DNA: TGTGCCAGCAGCCAAGGAGGTGGCCAGGGTTATGATGAGCAGTTCTTC
CDR3: CASSQGGGQGYDEQFF
J: TRBJ2-1
V: TRBV4-2
D: -
size: -

DNA: TGCGCCAGCAGCCGCTTGCGGGGGGAGACGCAGTATTTT
CDR3: CASSRLRGETQYF
J: TRBJ2-3
V: TRBV4-1
D: TRBD2
size: few

DNA: TGCGCCAGCAGCTCTGGACTAGCGTGGGACACAGATACGCAGTATTTT
CDR3: CASSSGLAWDTDTQYF
J: TRBJ2-3
V: TRBV5-1
D: TRBD2
size: -

DNA: TGTGCCAGCAGCTTTTACGGTGGGACAGATACGCAGTATTTT
CDR3: CASSFYGGTDTQYF
J: TRBJ2-3
V: TRBV7-3
D: -
size: -

DNA: TGCGCCAGCAGGGTGGCACTCCGGGACGAGCAGTACTTC
CDR3: CASRVALRDEQYF
J: TRBJ2-7
V: TRBV5-1
D: -
size: -

DNA: TGTGCCAGCAGCCTTTCCGGGACAAGGGCTTTCTTT
CDR3: CASSLSGTRAFF
J: TRBJ1-1
V: TRBV14
D: -
size: -

DNA: TGTGCCAGTAGTATATTGATGAACACTGAAGCTTTCTTT
CDR3: CASSILMNTEAFF
J: TRBJ1-1
V: TRBV19
D: -
size: -

DNA: TGTGCCAGTAGATTTGGGGTCGGGACCCAGCCCCAGCATTTT
CDR3: CASRFGVGTQPQHF
J: TRBJ1-5
V: TRBV19
D: -
size: -

DNA: TGTGCCAGCAGCTTAGCTGGGTGGCAAGAGACCCAGTACTTC
CDR3: CASSLAGWQETQYF
J: TRBJ2-5
V: TRBV7-2
D: -
size: -

DNA: TGTGCCAGCAGGATTAACCGAGGTGGCTACACCTTC
CDR3: CASRINRGGYTF
J: TRBJ1-2
V: TRBV28
D: -
size: -

DNA: TGTGCCAGCAGCTTCTCGGGCAAGGAGACCCAGTACTTC
CDR3: CASSFSGKETQYF
J: TRBJ2-5
V: TRBV6-1
D: -
size: -

DNA: TGTGCCAGTTCCCACCTCGGACGGGGAAACACCATATATTTT
CDR3: CASSHLGRGNTIYF
J: TRBJ1-3
V: TRBV19
D: -
size: -

DNA: TGCAGCGTAATCCGGGACACGGTATATGGCTACACCTTC
CDR3: CSVIRDTVYGYTF
J: TRBJ1-2
V: TRBV29-1
D: -
size: -

DNA: TGCAGTGCTAGTAGAAGGCTAGGCTACACCTTC
CDR3: CSASRRLGYTF
J: TRBJ1-2
V: TRBV20-1
D: -
size: -

DNA: TGTGCCTGGAGTCCAGGACTGAACTCTGGGGCCAACGTCCTGACTTTC
CDR3: CAWSPGLNSGANVLTF
J: TRBJ2-6
V: TRBV30
D: -
size: few

DNA: TGTGCCAGCAGCGAAATAGGGGGGGGCCAGAATAATTCACCCCTCCACTTT
CDR3: CASSEIGGGQNNSPLHF
J: TRBJ1-6
V: TRBV9
D: -
size: -

DNA: TGTGCCAGCTCACCACCGGGTGGGCGCAATCAGCCCCAGCATTTT
CDR3: CASSPPGGRNQPQHF
J: TRBJ1-5
V: TRBV18
D: -
size: -

DNA: TGTGCCAGCAGGCGGGCGGGCAGGGGGCTTGAGCAGTACTTC
CDR3: CASRRAGRGLEQYF
J: TRBJ2-7
V: TRBV5-6
D: TRBD1
size: -

DNA: TGTGCCAGCAGAACCACAGGGCTAGGAAATCAGCCCCAGCATTTT
CDR3: CASRTTGLGNQPQHF
J: TRBJ1-5
V: TRBV6-6
D: -
size: few

DNA: TGTGCCAGCATGGTAGATGTGGCTAGCGTGAGAGAGCAGTACTTC
CDR3: CASMVDVASVREQYF
J: TRBJ2-7
V: TRBV27
D: -
size: -

DNA: TGTGCCAGCAGTTACAGCCAGGGCGCGAATCAGCCCCAGCATTTT
CDR3: CASSYSQGANQPQHF
J: TRBJ1-5
V: TRBV6-6
D: -
size: -

DNA: TGTGCCATCAGTGAAGTACTAGCGGCACGCTACGAGCAGTACTTC
CDR3: CAISEVLAARYEQYF
J: TRBJ2-7
V: TRBV10-3
D: TRBD2
size: -

DNA: TGTGCCAGCAGTCCAGCGTTAACAGGAAAGGCTAATGAAAAACTGTTTTTT
CDR3: CASSPALTGKANEKLFF
J: TRBJ1-4
V: TRBV7-9
D: -
size: -

DNA: TGTGCCAGCAGAGAACAGCGGGACACTGAAGCTTTCTTT
CDR3: CASREQRDTEAFF
J: TRBJ1-1
V: TRBV7-9
D: -
size: -

DNA: TGCGCCAGCAGCTTAATAGGGGATACGCAGTATTTT
CDR3: CASSLIGDTQYF
J: TRBJ2-3
V: TRBV5-1
D: -
size: -

DNA: TGTGCCAGCAGCTCCGGGTGGGTGAACACTGAAGCTTTCTTT
CDR3: CASSSGWVNTEAFF
J: TRBJ1-1
V: TRBV7-9
D: -
size: -

DNA: TGTGCCAGCAGCTTAGCGGGAGCGAGGGAGACCCAGTACTTC
CDR3: CASSLAGARETQYF
J: TRBJ2-5
V: TRBV5-6
D: TRBD2
size: -

DNA: TGTGCCAGCTCACCAAATCAGGGCTCGAATCAGCCCCAGCATTTT
CDR3: CASSPNQGSNQPQHF
J: TRBJ1-5
V: TRBV18
D: -
size: once

DNA: TGTGCCAGCAGCCGAACGTTGGACAGGGAGCTGTTTTTT
CDR3: CASSRTLDRELFF
J: TRBJ2-2
V: TRBV7-9
D: -
size: -

DNA: TGCAGCGTTGAAGCGCTCAATGAGCAGTTCTTC
CDR3: CSVEALNEQFF
J: TRBJ2-1
V: TRBV29-1
D: -
size: -

DNA: TGCGCCAGCAGCCAACTGGGACTCAATGAGCAGTTCTTC
CDR3: CASSQLGLNEQFF
J: TRBJ2-1
V: TRBV4-1
D: -
size: -

DNA: TGTGCCAGCAGCTTAGGGACTAGCGCTTCATTAAATACGCAGTATTTT
CDR3: CASSLGTSASLNTQYF
J: TRBJ2-3
V: TRBV7-8
D: TRBD2
size: once

DNA: TGTGCCAGCAGTTTATATCCAGGGAGCTCCTACAATGAGCAGTTCTTC
CDR3: CASSLYPGSSYNEQFF
J: TRBJ2-1
V: TRBV27
D: -
size: -

DNA: TGCGCCAGCAGCTTGGAAGGTACAGGTTTCACCGGGGAGCTGTTTTTT
CDR3: CASSLEGTGFTGELFF
J: TRBJ2-2
V: TRBV5-1
D: -
size: few

DNA: TGTGCCAGCAGTGCAAAGGGGTTTGGAACTCAGCCCCAGCATTTT
CDR3: CASSAKGFGTQPQHF
J: TRBJ1-5
V: TRBV6-1
D: -
size: few